These 8 T cell receptor beta chains originate from one sample sequenced in a study of T cell responses to AZD1222 COVID-19 vaccine. Libraries were prepared by immunoSEQ multiplex PCR; TCRdb keeps only in-frame clonotypes and omits some of them. The table includes about 110,000 clones, 70% to 90% detected once. Here the sequenced sample was peripheral blood, taken on day 0 of AZD1222 vaccination. The receptor set was obtained from an adult in good health.

The chain is built from TRBV28 and TRBJ1-6, with a possible D match to TRBD1 (5 bases). The V gene's germline CDR1 is MDHEN and CDR2 SYDVKM. Trimming shortened V by 2 bases and J by 8 bases, and 16 bases separated the two germline ends. The CDR3 is 16 amino acids. CDR3 nucleotides: TGTGCCAGCAGTTTAGGGGGACTCCGAAGGGATTCACCCCTCCACTTT. Its protein is CASSLGGLRRDSPLHF.

This chain uses TRBV3-1 (or the pseudogene TRBV3-2) with TRBJ1-1; no clear D gene. Germline lookup yields CDR1 LGHDT and CDR2 YNNKEL (reference sequence). This CDR3 comprises 13 residues. The V and J ends lost 2 bases and 4 bases respectively, with 8 bases between them. CDR3 region: CASSQLGGTEAFF. Written as DNA, the CDR3 is TGTGCCAGCAGCCAATTGGGAGGCACTGAAGCTTTCTTT.

The chain uses TRBV15 and TRBJ2-7; tentatively, D is TRBD2 (6 bases). Germline loops: CDR1 LNHNV, CDR2 YYDKDF (reference sequence). The length of the CDR3 is 15 residues. The ends were cut back, 5 bases at V and 2 bases at J, with 16 bases in the middle. The CDR3 DNA reads as TGTGCCACCAGCGCGATCGGGGGTGGGACCTACGAGCAGTACTTC. The encoded protein is CATSAIGGGTYEQYF.

This clone was counted a single time. The rearrangement links TRBV7-8 to TRBJ1-2, with 9 positions matching TRBD1. CDR1 and CDR2 from the germline V gene are SGHVS and FQNEAQ. This CDR3 has 15 amino acids. With 4 bases clipped from V and 4 bases from J, the junction kept 7 bases outside the gene matches. In DNA, the CDR3 is TGTGCCAGCAGCTCGGGACAGGGAGTGCTCTATGGCTACACCTTC. This sequence encodes CASSSGQGVLYGYTF.

The chain uses TRBV28 and TRBJ2-7, with 7 positions matching TRBD1. J gave up 6 bases and V 6 bases, and 17 bases lay outside the gene matches. The germline CDR1 and CDR2 sequences are MDHEN and SYDVKM. CDR3 size: 16 residues. The CDR3 bases are TGTGCCAGCAGCCTAATTTTCGGGACAGAGGCATCCGAGCAGTACTTC. As protein: CASSLIFGTEASEQYF. Full variable domain (rest looked up from reference TRBV28 and TRBJ2-7): DVKVTQSSRYLVKRTGEKVFLECVQDMDHENMFWYRQDPGLGLRLIYFSYDVKMKEKGDIPEGYSVSREKKERFSLILESASTNQTSMYLCASSLIFGTEASEQYFGPGTRLTVT.

The rearrangement links TRBV7-9 to TRBJ2-1, with D tentatively TRBD2 (5 bases). The CDR3 totals 16 residues. V gave up 1 base and J gave up 9 bases, with 19 bases separating them. Germline V gene lookup returns CDR1 SEHNR and CDR2 FQNEAQ (reference sequence). The CDR3: CASSLGGSGLGGEQFF. CDR3 nucleotides: TGTGCCAGCAGCTTAGGAGGGAGCGGTCTGGGCGGTGAGCAGTTCTTC.

The rearrangement joins TRBV29-1 to TRBJ2-5; the D gene is possibly TRBD1 (6 bases). This CDR3 is built from 12 residues. The V gene lost 5 bases and the J gene lost 4 bases, with 11 bases spanning the gap. Per the germline V gene, CDR1 is SQVTM and CDR2 is ANQGSEA. CDR3: CSVLGHPETQYF. CDR3 nucleotide sequence: TGCAGCGTTCTGGGACATCCAGAGACCCAGTACTTC.

This chain uses TRBV7-3 with TRBJ2-7, with TRBD2 matching over 8 bases. Germline CDR1 and CDR2: SGHTA and FQGTGA. There are 18 residues in the CDR3. V shed 2 bases, J shed 0 bases, and the junction held 12 bases outside the gene matches. CDR3 DNA sequence: TGTGCCAGCAGCTTACGTGCTTCCGGGACTAGGGACTCCTACGAGCAGTACTTC. Encoded protein: CASSLRASGTRDSYEQYF.